The entry below describes one T cell receptor (beta chain). In the same sample, other DNA sequences code for this CDR3. These data belong to a study of shared clonotypes between healthy human individuals. From germline, CDR1 is SGHRS and CDR2 YFSETQ. Trimming cost V 0 bases and J 1 base, with 7 bases left between them. The CDR3 covers 14 residues. The table came from immunoSEQ multiplex PCR; TCRdb's copy has only in-frame clones and leaves some out. The sample includes a few million clones, more than 90% of them seen just once. The sequence derives from a man between 18 and 35 years old in good health. Sequenced: naive CD4+ T cells sorted from blood. Subset defined: CD45RA+ positively selected. The V gene is TRBV5-1, the J gene TRBJ1-1; D gene ambiguous. CDR3 sequence: CASSLGSPNTEAFF. The CDR3 DNA reads as TGCGCCAGCAGCTTGGGCAGCCCGAACACTGAAGCTTTCTTT.